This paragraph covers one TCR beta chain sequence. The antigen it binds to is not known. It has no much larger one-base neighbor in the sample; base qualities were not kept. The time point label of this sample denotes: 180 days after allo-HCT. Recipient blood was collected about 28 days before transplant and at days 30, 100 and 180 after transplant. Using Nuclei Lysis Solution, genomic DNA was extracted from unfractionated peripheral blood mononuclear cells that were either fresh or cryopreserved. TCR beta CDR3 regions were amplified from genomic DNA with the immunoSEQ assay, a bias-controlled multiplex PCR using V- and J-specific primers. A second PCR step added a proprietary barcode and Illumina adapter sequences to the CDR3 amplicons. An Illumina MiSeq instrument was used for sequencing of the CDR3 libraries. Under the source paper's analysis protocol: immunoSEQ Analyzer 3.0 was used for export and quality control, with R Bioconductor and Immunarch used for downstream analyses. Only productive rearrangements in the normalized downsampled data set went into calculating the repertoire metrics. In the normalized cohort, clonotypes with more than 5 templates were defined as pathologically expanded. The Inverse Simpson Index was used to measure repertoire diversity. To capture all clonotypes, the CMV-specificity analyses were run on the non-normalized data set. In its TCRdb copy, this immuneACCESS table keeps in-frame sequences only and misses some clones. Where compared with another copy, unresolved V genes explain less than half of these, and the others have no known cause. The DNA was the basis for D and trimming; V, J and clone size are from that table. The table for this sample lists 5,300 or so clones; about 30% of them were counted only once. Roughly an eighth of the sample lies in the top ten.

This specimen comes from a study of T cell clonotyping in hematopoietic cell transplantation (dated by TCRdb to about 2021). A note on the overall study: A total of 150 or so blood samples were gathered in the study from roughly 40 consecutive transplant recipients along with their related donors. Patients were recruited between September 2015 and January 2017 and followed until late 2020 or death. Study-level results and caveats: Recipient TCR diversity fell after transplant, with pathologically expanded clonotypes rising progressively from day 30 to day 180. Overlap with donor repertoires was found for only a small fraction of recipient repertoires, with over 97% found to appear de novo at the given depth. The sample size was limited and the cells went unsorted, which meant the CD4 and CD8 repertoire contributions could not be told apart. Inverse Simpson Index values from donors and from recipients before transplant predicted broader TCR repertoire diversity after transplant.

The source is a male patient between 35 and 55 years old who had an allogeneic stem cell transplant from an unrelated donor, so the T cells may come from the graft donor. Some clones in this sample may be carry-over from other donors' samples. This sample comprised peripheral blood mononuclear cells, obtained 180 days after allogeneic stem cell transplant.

The sequence in DNA is TGCAGCGCCTTCGGTCGGGGAACTGAAGCTTTCTTT. Translation gives CSAFGRGTEAFF. Recombination joined TRBV29-1 with TRBJ1-1; the D gene identity is not certain. For CDR1 and CDR2, the germline V gene lists SQVTM and ANQGSEA. V is pared back by 7 bases and J by 5 bases, with 14 bases lying between the germline termini. The CDR3 holds 12 amino acids from the cysteine to the phenylalanine. Of the read, only the CDR3 DNA is kept; its 36 bases are in frame from base 1. The full variable domain, completed from the reference TRBV29-1 and TRBJ1-1 proteins outside the CDR3, reads SAVISQKPSRDICQRGTSLTIQCQVDSQVTMMFWYRQQPGQSLTLIATANQGSEATYESGFVIDKFPISRPNLTFSTLTVSNMSPEDSSIYLCSAFGRGTEAFFGQGTRLTVV.